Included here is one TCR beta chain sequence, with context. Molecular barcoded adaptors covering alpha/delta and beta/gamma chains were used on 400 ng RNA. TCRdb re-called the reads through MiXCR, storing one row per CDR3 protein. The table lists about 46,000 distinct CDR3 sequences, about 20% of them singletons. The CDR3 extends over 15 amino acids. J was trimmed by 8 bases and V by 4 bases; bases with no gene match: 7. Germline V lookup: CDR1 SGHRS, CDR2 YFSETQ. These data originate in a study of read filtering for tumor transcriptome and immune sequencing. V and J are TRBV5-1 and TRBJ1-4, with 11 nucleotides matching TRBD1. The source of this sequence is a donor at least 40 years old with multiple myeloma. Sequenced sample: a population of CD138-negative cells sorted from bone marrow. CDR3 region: CASSPRTGGREKLFF. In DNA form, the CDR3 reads TGCGCCAGCAGCCCCCGGACAGGGGGCCGGGAAAAACTGTTTTTT.